This T cell receptor (beta chain) was recovered during a study of T cell changes during pregnancy in multiple sclerosis. Assay used: immunoSEQ multiplex PCR; TCRdb lists only in-frame clones, some missing. The data contain around 80,000 clones, around 90% of them singletons. Germline V gene lookup returns CDR1 MGHRA and CDR2 YSYEKL. The CDR3 is 13 amino acids. With 8 bases removed from V and 3 bases from J, the gap between germline ends came to 14 bases. This sequence joins TRBV4-1 and TRBJ2-7; D perhaps matches TRBD2 (6 bases). This receptor was obtained from a female donor with multiple sclerosis, enrolled in a pregnancy study. The sequencing used peripheral blood, collected before pregnancy. The CDR3 DNA sequence: TGCGCCAGCGGCGGGACCCCTGACTACGAGCAGTACTTC. Its protein product is CASGGTPDYEQYF.